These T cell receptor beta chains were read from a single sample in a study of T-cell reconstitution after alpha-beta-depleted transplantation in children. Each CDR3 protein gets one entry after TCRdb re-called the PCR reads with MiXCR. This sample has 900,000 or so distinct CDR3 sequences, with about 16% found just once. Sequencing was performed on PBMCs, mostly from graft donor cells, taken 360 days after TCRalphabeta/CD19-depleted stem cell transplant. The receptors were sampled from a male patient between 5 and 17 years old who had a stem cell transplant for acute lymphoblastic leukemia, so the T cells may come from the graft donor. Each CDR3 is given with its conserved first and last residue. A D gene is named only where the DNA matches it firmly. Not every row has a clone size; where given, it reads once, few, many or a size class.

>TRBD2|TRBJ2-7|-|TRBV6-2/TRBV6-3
CASSTSYGAGGHEQYF
TGTGCCAGCAGCACCTCATATGGAGCGGGAGGTCACGAGCAGTACTTC
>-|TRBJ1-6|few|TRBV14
CASSQSSGAPSFDSPLHF
TGTGCCAGCAGCCAATCGTCGGGGGCCCCTTCCTTCGATTCACCCCTCCACTTT
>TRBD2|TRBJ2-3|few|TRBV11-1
CASSWPGLAGTTSTDTQYF
TGTGCCAGCAGCTGGCCGGGACTAGCGGGGACGACTAGCACAGATACGCAGTATTTT
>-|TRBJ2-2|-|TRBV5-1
CASSPVLGTGELFF
TGCGCCAGCAGCCCCGTGTTAGGCACCGGGGAGCTGTTTTTT
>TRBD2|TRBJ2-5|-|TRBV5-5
CASSRTGLAGGETQYF
TGTGCCAGCAGCCGAACCGGACTAGCGGGAGGAGAGACCCAGTACTTC
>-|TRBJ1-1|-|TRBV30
CAWSPRGRTEAFF
TGTGCCTGGAGTCCCAGGGGTCGAACTGAAGCTTTCTTT
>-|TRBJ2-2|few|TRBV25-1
CASRPPLGELFF
TGTGCCAGCAGGCCCCCACTCGGGGAGCTGTTTTTT
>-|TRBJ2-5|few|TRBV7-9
CASSPFYQETQYF
TGTGCCAGCAGCCCTTTTTACCAAGAGACCCAGTACTTC
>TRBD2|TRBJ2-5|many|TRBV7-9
CASSLGLAGFYQETQYF
TGTGCCAGCAGCCTTGGACTAGCGGGCTTCTACCAAGAGACCCAGTACTTC
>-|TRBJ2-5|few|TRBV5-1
CASSFGGSETQYF
TGCGCCAGCAGCTTTGGGGGCTCGGAGACCCAGTACTTC
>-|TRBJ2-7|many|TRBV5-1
CASSWTGSYEQYF
TGCGCCAGCAGCTGGACTGGATCCTACGAGCAGTACTTC
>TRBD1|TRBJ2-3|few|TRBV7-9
CASTLTGGVKDTQYF
TGTGCCAGCACCCTCACAGGGGGCGTTAAAGATACGCAGTATTTT
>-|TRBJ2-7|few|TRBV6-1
CASSRNRVDTYEQYF
TGTGCCAGCAGTCGGAACAGGGTAGATACCTACGAGCAGTACTTC
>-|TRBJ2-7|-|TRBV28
CASSSGKSYEQYF
TGTGCCAGCAGTTCCGGGAAGTCCTACGAGCAGTACTTC
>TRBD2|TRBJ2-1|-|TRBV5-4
CASSLGAGGPREQFF
TGTGCCAGCAGCTTGGGGGCGGGAGGGCCGCGGGAGCAGTTCTTC
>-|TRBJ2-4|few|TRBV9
CASSSETAEIAKNIQYF
TGTGCCAGCAGCTCAGAGACAGCCGAGATAGCCAAAAACATTCAGTACTTC
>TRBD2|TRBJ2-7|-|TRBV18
CASSPVASGLEQYF
TGTGCCAGCTCACCAGTCGCTAGCGGTCTCGAGCAGTACTTC
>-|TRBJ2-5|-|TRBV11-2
CASSLVGQGETQYF
TGTGCCAGCAGCTTAGTAGGTCAGGGGGAGACCCAGTACTTC
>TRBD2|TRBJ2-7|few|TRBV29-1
CSVRNSGRATAQYF
TGCAGCGTGCGAAATAGCGGGAGGGCCACAGCGCAGTACTTC
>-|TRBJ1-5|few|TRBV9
CASSVGEVNQPQHF
TGTGCCAGCAGCGTTGGGGAGGTCAATCAGCCCCAGCATTTT
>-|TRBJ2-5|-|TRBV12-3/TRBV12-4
CASSLTTLGNQETQYF
TGTGCCAGCAGTTTAACCACATTGGGAAACCAAGAGACCCAGTACTTC
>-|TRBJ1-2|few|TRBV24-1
CATSEGRTDGYTF
TGTGCCACCAGTGAGGGACGGACGGATGGCTACACCTTC
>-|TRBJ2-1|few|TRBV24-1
CATSDAGPQLKEQFF
TGTGCCACCAGTGACGCCGGGCCCCAACTTAAGGAGCAGTTCTTC
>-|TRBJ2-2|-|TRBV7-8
CASSLIRASGELFF
TGTGCCAGCAGCTTAATCAGGGCCAGCGGGGAGCTGTTTTTT
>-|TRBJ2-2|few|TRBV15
CATRALEGRTGELFF
TGTGCCACCAGGGCGTTGGAAGGGCGCACCGGGGAGCTGTTTTTT
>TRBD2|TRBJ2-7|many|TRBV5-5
CASSSGLAVSYEQYF
TGTGCCAGCAGCTCCGGACTAGCGGTCTCCTACGAGCAGTACTTC
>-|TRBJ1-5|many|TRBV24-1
CATSDREGQPQHF
TGTGCCACCAGTGACAGGGAGGGGCAGCCCCAGCATTTT
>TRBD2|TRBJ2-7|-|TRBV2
CACRLAGDEQYF
TGTGCCTGCCGCTTAGCGGGAGACGAGCAGTACTTC
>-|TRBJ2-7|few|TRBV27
CASSYGIDSEQYF
TGTGCCAGCAGTTACGGAATAGATAGCGAGCAGTACTTC
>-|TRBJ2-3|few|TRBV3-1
CASSQAQAGTQYF
TGTGCCAGCAGCCAAGCCCAAGCAGGTACGCAGTATTTT
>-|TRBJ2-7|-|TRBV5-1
CASSSGTPGIYYEQYF
TGCGCCAGCAGCTCTGGTACGCCGGGGATATATTACGAGCAGTACTTC
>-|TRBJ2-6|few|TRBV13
CASSLVRGAGANVLTF
TGTGCCAGCAGCTTAGTGCGGGGTGCCGGGGCCAACGTCCTGACTTTC
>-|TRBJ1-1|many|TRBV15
CATSILQGPTEAFF
TGTGCCACCAGCATCCTTCAGGGACCCACTGAAGCTTTCTTT
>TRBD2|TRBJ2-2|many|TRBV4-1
CASSLRGTSGTNTGELFF
TGCGCCAGCAGCCTACGAGGGACTAGCGGGACGAACACCGGGGAGCTGTTTTTT
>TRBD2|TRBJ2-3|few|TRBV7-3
CASSFGTSPSTDTQYF
TGTGCCAGCAGCTTCGGGACTAGCCCTTCCACAGATACGCAGTATTTT
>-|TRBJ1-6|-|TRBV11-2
CASSFSAALNSPLHF
TGTGCCAGCAGCTTTTCGGCGGCCCTTAATTCACCCCTCCACTTT